The clone carrying this T cell receptor beta chain was found a few times. The entry originates in a study of T-cell reconstitution after alpha-beta-depleted transplantation in children. Looked up from germline, CDR1 is SNHLY and CDR2 is FYNNEI. This CDR3 comprises 10 residues. V lost 5 bases to trimming and J lost 4 bases, with 2 bases between them. Unique molecular identifiers were used to barcode this TCRbeta library. One entry per CDR3 protein, called by TCRdb with MiXCR from the PCR reads. The sample includes some 110,000 distinct CDR3 sequences, around a tenth of them seen just once. V and J are TRBV2 and TRBJ1-2; D is unclear. Sequenced here: PBMCs, sampled before TCRalphabeta/CD19-depleted stem cell transplant. This receptor was taken from a boy aged 2 to 9 with acute lymphoblastic leukemia, due to receive a stem cell transplant. CDR3 residues: CASSLYGYTF. In DNA form, the CDR3 reads TGTGCCAGCAGTCTCTATGGCTACACCTTC.